This T cell receptor beta chain was captured by sequencing in a study of blood T cell repertoires in COVID-19. Per the germline V gene, CDR1 is LGHDT and CDR2 is YNNKEL (reference sequence). The V and J ends lost 6 bases and 11 bases, in that order; junction bases with no gene match: 6. There are 12 residues in the CDR3. TCRdb's copy holds only in-frame clones and misses some; the assay was immunoSEQ multiplex PCR. The sample yields 400,000 or so clones, 70% to 90% seen once. The J gene is TRBJ1-4, the V gene TRBV3-1 (or the pseudogene TRBV3-2); 7 bases fit TRBD1. The TCR comes from a woman aged 40 to 49 with acute COVID-19. The sequenced sample was PBMCs or T cells enriched from blood (not recorded which). This CDR3 is CASRNYRGKLFF. The CDR3 nucleotides read TGTGCCAGCAGGAACTACAGGGGCAAACTGTTTTTT.